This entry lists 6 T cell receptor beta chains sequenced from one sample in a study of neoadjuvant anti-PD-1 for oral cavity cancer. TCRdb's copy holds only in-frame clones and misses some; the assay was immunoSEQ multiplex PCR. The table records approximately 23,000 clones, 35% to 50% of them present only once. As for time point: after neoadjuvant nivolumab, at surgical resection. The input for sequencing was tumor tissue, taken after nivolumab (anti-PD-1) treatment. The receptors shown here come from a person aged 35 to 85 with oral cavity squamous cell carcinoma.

Here the CDR3 reads CASTSGGGNTEAFF. The CDR3 DNA reads TGCGCCAGCACCTCAGGGGGGGGGAACACTGAAGCTTTCTTT. The gene calls are TRBV4-3 and TRBJ1-1; TRBD1 aligns across 7 bases. After removal of 7 bases from V and 1 base from J, the junction contained 6 bases not matched to a gene. Germline V lookup: CDR1 LGHNA, CDR2 YSLEER. The CDR3 is 14 residues long.

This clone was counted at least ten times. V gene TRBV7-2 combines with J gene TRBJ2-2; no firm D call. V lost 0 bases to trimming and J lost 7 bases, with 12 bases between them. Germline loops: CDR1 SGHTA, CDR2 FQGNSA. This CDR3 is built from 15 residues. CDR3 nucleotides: TGTGCCAGCAGCTTAGCGGCCAGATTCAGCGGGGAGCTGTTTTTT. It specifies CASSLAARFSGELFF.

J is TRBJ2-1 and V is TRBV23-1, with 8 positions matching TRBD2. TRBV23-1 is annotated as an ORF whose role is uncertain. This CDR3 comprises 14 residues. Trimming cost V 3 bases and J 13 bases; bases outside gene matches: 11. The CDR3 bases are TGCGCCAGCAGTCAGGGACTAGTGAAATTCCGACAGTTCTTC. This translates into CASSQGLVKFRQFF.

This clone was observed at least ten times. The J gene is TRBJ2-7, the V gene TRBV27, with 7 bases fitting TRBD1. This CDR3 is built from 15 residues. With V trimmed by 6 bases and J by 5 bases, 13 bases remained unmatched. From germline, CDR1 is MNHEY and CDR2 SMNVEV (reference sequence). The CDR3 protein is CASRFGDSYQNEQYF. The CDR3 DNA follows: TGTGCCAGCAGATTTGGGGACAGCTATCAAAACGAGCAGTACTTC.

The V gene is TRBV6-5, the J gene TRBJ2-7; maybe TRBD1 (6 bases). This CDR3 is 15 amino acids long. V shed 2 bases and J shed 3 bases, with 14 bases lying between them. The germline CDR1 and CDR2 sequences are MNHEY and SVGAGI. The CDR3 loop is CASSYRQEPFYEQYF. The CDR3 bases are TGTGCCAGCAGTTACAGACAGGAGCCCTTCTACGAGCAGTACTTC.

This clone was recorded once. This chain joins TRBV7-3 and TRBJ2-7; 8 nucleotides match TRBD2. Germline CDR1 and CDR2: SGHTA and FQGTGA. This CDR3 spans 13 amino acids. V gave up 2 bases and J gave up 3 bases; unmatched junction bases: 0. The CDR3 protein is CASSLAGGYEQYF. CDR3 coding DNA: TGTGCCAGCAGCTTAGCGGGGGGCTACGAGCAGTACTTC. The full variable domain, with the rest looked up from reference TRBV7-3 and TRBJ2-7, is GAGVSQTPSNKVTEKGKYVELRCDPISGHTALYWYRQSLGQGPEFLIYFQGTGAADDSGLPNDRFFAVRPEGSVSTLKIQRTERGDSAVYLCASSLAGGYEQYFGPGTRLTVT.